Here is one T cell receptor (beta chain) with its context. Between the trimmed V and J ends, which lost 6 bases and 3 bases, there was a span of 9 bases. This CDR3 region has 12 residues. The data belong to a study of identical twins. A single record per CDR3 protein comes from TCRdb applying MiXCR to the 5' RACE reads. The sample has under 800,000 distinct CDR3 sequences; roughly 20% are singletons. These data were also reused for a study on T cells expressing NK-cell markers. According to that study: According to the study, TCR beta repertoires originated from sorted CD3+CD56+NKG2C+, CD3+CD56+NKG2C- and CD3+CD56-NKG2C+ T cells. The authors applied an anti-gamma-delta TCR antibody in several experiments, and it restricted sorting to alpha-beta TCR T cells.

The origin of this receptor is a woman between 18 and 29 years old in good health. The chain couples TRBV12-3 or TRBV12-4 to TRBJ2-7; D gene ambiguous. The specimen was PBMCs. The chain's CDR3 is CASSPSIYEQYF. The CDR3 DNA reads TGTGCCAGCAGCCCATCGATCTACGAGCAGTACTTC.